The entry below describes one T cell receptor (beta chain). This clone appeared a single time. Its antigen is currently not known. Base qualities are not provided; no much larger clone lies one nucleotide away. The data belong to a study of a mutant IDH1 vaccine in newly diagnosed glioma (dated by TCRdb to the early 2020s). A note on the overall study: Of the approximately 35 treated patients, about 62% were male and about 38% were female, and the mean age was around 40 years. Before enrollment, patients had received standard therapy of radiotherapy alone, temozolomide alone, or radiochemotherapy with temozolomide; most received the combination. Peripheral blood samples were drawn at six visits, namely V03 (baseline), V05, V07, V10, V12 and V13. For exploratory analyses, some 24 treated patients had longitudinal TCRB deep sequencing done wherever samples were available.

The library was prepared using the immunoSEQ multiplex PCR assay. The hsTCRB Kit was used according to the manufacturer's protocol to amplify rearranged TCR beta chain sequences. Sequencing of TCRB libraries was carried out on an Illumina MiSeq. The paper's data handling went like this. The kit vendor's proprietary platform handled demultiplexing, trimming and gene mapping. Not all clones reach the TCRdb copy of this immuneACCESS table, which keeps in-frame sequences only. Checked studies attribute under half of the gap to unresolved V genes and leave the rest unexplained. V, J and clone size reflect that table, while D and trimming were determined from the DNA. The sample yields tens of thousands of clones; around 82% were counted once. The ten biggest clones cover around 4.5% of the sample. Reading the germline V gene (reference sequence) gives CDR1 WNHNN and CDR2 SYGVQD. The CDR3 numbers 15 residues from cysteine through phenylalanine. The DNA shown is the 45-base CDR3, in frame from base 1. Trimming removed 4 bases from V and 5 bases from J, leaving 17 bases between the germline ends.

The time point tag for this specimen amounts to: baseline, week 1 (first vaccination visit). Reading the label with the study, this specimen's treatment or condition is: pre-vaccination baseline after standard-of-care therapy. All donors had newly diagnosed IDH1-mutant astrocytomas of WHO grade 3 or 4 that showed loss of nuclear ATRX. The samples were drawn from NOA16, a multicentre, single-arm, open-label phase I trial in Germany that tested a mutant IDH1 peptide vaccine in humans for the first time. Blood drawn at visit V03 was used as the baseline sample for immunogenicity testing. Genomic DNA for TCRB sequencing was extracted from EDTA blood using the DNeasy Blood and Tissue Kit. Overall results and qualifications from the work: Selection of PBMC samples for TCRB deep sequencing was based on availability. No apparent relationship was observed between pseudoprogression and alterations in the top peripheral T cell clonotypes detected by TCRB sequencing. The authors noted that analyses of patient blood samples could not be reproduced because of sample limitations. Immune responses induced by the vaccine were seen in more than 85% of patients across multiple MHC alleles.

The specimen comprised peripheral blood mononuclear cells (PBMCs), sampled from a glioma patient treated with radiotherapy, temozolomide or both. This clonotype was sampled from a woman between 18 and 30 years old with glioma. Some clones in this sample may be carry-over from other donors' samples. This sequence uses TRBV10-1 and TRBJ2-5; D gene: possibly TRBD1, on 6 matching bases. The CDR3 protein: CASSVRDICGETQYF. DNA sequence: TGCGCCAGCAGTGTACGGGACATATGCGGGGAGACCCAGTACTTC.